This T cell receptor beta chain derives from a study of PD-1 blockade in classical Hodgkin lymphoma. Germline V lookup: CDR1 MNHGY, CDR2 SVAAGI. The CDR3 length is 20 residues. After removal of 7 bases from V and 1 base from J, the junction contained 20 bases not matched to a gene. As for time point: cycle 4 day 1 (C4D1), after less than 7 weeks of nivolumab. The patients all showed relapse after autologous stem cell transplantation, while their brentuximab vedotin exposure varied. The repertoire was sequenced with immunoSEQ multiplex PCR; TCRdb's copy has only in-frame clones and lacks some. The sample yields approximately 22,000 clones, 60% to 75% seen once.

The rearrangement joins TRBV6-9 to TRBJ2-4; 9 nucleotides agree with TRBD1. The sequence came from a human donor with classical Hodgkin lymphoma. The sample here was peripheral blood mononuclear cells (PBMCs), taken before the fourth cycle of nivolumab. This chain's CDR3 is CASTALDRGRGRSAKNIQYF. CDR3 nucleotide sequence: TGTGCCAGCACAGCACTGGACAGGGGTCGGGGTAGGAGCGCCAAAAACATTCAGTACTTC.